This TCR beta chain is drawn from a study of T cell responses to AZD1222 COVID-19 vaccine. With 4 bases clipped from V and 1 base from J, the junction kept 3 bases outside the gene matches. This CDR3 is built from 14 residues. CDR1 SNHLY and CDR2 FYNNEI come from the germline V gene. The method was immunoSEQ multiplex PCR; TCRdb's version includes in-frame clones alone and lacks a portion of them. Of approximately 84,000 clones in the sample, roughly nine tenths were seen once. The chain has TRBV2 and TRBJ1-1; 7 nucleotides agree with TRBD1. The clonotype originates from an adult who received the AZD1222 COVID-19 vaccine. The sample consisted of peripheral blood, taken 28 days after the second AZD1222 dose. DNA of the CDR3: TGTGCCAGCAGTGTAGGGGGCGGGAACACTGAAGCTTTCTTT. Its translation is CASSVGGGNTEAFF.